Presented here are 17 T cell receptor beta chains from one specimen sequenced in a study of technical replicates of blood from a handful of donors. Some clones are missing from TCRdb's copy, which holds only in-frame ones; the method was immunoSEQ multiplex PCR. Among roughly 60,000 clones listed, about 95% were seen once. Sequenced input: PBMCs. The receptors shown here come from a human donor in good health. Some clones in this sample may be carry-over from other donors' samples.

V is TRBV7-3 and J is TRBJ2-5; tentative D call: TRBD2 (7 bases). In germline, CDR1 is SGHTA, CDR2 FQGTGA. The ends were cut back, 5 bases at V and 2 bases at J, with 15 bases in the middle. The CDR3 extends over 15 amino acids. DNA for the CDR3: TGTGCCAGCAGCCTGGGGGGGCATAGGCAAGAGACCCAGTACTTC. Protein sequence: CASSLGGHRQETQYF.

Here the CDR3 reads CASSTGQGAGSPLHF. The CDR3 bases are TGTGCCAGCAGCACAGGACAGGGGGCGGGTTCACCCCTCCACTTT. The chain couples TRBV9 to TRBJ1-6; 11 positions match TRBD1. V lost 4 bases and J lost 9; bases outside the gene matches: 6. This CDR3 has 15 residues. CDR1 is SGDLS, CDR2 YYNGEE, per germline.

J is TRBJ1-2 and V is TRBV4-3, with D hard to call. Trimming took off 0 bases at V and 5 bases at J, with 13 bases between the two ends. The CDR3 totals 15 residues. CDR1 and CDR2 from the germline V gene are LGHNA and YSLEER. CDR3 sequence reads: CASSQDRLQRYGYTF. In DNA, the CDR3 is TGCGCCAGCAGCCAAGATAGGCTCCAGCGGTATGGCTACACCTTC.

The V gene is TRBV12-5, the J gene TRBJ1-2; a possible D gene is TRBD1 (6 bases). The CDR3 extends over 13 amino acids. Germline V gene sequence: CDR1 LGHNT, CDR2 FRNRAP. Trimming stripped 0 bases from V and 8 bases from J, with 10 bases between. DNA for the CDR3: TGTGCTAGTGGTTTGGTAGAGAGGGGGGGCTACACCTTC. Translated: CASGLVERGGYTF.

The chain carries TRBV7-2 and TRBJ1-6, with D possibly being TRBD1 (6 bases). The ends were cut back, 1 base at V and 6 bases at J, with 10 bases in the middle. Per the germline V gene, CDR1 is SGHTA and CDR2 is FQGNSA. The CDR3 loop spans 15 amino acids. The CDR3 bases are TGTGCCAGCAGCTTAGTGGGCAGGGGTAATTCACCCCTCCACTTT. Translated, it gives CASSLVGRGNSPLHF. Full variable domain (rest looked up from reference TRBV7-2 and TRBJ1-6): GAGVSQSPSNKVTEKGKDVELRCDPISGHTALYWYRQSLGQGLEFLIYFQGNSAPDKSGLPSDRFSAERTGGSVSTLTIQRTQQEDSAVYLCASSLVGRGNSPLHFGNGTRLTVT.

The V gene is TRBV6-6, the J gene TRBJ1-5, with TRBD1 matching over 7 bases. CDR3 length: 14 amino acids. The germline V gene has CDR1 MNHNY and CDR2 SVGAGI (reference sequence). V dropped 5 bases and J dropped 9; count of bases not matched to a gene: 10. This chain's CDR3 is CASSGQVLGGPQHF. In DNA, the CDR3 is TGTGCCAGCAGTGGACAGGTTCTTGGGGGGCCCCAGCATTTT.

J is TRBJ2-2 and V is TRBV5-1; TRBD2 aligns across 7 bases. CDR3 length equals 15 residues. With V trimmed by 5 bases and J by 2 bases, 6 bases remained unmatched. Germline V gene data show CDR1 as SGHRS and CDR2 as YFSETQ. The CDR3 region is CASSASGDNTGELFF. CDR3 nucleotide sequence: TGCGCCAGCAGTGCCAGCGGGGATAACACCGGGGAGCTGTTTTTT.

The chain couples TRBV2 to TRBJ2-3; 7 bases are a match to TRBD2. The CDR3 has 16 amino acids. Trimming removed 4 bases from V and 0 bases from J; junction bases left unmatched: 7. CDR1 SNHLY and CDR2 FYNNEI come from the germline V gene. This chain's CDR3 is CASSVTGGGSTDTQYF. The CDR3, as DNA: TGTGCCAGCAGTGTGACTGGCGGGGGAAGCACAGATACGCAGTATTTT.

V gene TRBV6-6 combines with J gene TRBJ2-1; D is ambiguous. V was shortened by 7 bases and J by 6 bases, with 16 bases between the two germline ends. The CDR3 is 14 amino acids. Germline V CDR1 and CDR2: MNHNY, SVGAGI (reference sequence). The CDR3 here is CASKPASVSNEQFF. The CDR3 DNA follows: TGTGCCAGCAAACCCGCTTCGGTTTCCAATGAGCAGTTCTTC.

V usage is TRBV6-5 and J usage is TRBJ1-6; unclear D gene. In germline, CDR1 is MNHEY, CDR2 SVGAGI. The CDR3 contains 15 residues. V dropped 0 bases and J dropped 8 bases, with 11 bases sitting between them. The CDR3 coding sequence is TGTGCCAGCAGTTACTCACCCGGGTTTGATTCACCCCTCCACTTT. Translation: CASSYSPGFDSPLHF.

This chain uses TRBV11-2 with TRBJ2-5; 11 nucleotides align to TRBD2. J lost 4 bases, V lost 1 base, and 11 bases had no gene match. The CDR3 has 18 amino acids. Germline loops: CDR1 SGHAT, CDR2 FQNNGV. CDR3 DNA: TGTGCCAGCAGCTTAGGAATCATCCTACTAGCGGGAGCAGAGACCCAGTACTTC. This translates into CASSLGIILLAGAETQYF.

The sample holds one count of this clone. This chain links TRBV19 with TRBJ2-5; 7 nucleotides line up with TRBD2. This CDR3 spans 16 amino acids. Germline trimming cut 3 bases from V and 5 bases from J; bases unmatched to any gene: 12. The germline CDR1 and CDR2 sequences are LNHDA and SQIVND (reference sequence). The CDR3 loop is CASSISGGSTGETQYF. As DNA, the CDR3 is TGTGCCAGTAGTATCTCGGGCGGGAGTACGGGGGAGACCCAGTACTTC.

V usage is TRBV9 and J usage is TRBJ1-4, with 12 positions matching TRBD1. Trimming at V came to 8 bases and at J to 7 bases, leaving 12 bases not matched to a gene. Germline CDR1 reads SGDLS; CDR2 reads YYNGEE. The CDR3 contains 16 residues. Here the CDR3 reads CARGQGARARREKLFF. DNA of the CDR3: TGTGCCAGGGGACAGGGGGCTAGGGCCCGCCGTGAAAAACTGTTTTTT.

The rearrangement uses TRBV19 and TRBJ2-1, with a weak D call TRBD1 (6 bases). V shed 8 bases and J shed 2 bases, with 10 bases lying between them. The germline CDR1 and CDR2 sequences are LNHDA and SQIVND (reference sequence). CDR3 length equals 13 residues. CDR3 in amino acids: CASAWGPYNEQFF. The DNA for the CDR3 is TGTGCCAGTGCCTGGGGGCCCTACAATGAGCAGTTCTTC.

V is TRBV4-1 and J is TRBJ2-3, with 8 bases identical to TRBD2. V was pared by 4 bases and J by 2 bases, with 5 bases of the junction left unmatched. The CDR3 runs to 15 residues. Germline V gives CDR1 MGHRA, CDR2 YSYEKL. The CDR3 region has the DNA TGCGCCAGCAGCCGGATAGCGGGGATCACAGATACGCAGTATTTT. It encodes CASSRIAGITDTQYF.

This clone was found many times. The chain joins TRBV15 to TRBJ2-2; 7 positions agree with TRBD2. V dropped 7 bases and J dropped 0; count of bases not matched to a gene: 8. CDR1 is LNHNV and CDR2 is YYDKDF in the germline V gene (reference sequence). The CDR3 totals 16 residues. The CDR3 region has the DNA TGTGCCACCAAGGGAGGGTTATCAGCGAACACCGGGGAGCTGTTTTTT. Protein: CATKGGLSANTGELFF.

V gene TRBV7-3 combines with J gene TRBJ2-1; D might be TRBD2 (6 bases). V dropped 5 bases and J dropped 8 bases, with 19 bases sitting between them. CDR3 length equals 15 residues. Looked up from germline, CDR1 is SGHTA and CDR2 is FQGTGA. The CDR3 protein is CASSQGTLASDEQFF. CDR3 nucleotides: TGTGCCAGCAGCCAAGGGACCCTCGCTAGCGATGAGCAGTTCTTC.